The clone carrying this T cell receptor (beta chain) was counted a single time. The data stem from a study of blood T cell repertoires in COVID-19. The wider study: Nucleic acid was either cDNA or gDNA, and it came from T cells, B-cell-depleted T cells, or PBMCs.

Data came from immunoSEQ multiplex PCR; TCRdb stores just in-frame clones and leaves some out. The sample has fewer than 250,000 clones, about nine tenths seen once; the top ten hold 1.5% to 2%. The CDR3 sequence is 15 residues long. Trimming removed 3 bases at V and 7 bases at J, with 16 bases between. Germline V lookup: CDR1 DFQATT, CDR2 SNEGSKA (reference sequence). This sequence was found in an older woman who had recovered from COVID-19. The rearrangement joins TRBV20-1 to TRBJ1-6; D ambiguous. The sample comprised peripheral blood. This chain's CDR3 is CSASYPQLWNSPLHF. CDR3 coding DNA: TGCAGTGCTAGTTATCCTCAACTGTGGAATTCACCCCTCCACTTT.